The present entry profiles one T cell receptor (beta chain) with its context. Its specificity is not known. The source of the sample is a study of T cell responses to AZD1222 COVID-19 vaccine. Study-wide points: Among AZD1222 vaccinees, only five to seven were seropositive at baseline. No repertoire was sampled before or during the peak T cell response, only after it. The sample set comprised mostly white British donors with more females, and clonal diversity was possibly underestimated.

Generated by immunoSEQ multiplex PCR, the TCRdb table keeps only in-frame clones and is missing some. The sample includes some 110,000 clones, roughly 88% of them seen just once. CDR1 is MNHEY and CDR2 is SVGAGI in the germline V gene. V was cut by 9 bases and J by 7 bases, with 19 bases left in between. The CDR3 runs 14 residues. The specimen was peripheral blood, collected on day 0 of AZD1222 vaccination. This sequence joins TRBV6-5 and TRBJ2-1, with D tentatively TRBD1 (6 bases). The receptor was isolated from an adult in good health. This chain's CDR3 is CASLPGASWNEQFF. The DNA for the CDR3 is TGTGCCAGTTTACCAGGGGCCAGTTGGAATGAGCAGTTCTTC.